One sample yielded the 31 T cell receptor beta chains listed below, sequenced in a study of blood T cell repertoires in COVID-19. Generated by immunoSEQ multiplex PCR, the TCRdb table keeps only in-frame clones and is missing some. The sample shows under 80,000 clones, more than 85% of them seen only once. The sequenced sample consisted of peripheral blood. The receptors derive from a man between 65 and 85 years old with acute or convalescent COVID-19.

This rearrangement joins TRBV5-5 to TRBJ2-7; D not resolved. This CDR3 contains 11 residues. With 3 bases removed from V and 2 bases from J, the gap between germline ends came to 3 bases. Germline V gene data show CDR1 as SGHKS and CDR2 as YYEKEE (reference sequence). CDR3 in amino acids: CASSSTYEQYF. Here the CDR3 DNA reads TGTGCCAGCAGCTCCACCTACGAGCAGTACTTC.

The CDR3 DNA follows: TGTGCCAGCAGCTTACGGACAGGGGGCGCTAATTCACCCCTCCACTTT. Its translation is CASSLRTGGANSPLHF. The rearrangement joins TRBV13 to TRBJ1-6, with 11 bases aligning to TRBD1. The CDR3 length is 16 residues. The trim removed 2 bases at V and 6 bases at J, leaving 3 bases unmatched. Germline CDR1 reads PRHDT; CDR2 reads FYEKMQ (reference sequence).

This clone has a single count. The chain couples TRBV5-6 to TRBJ1-6, with D perhaps TRBD1 (5 bases). With 3 bases removed from V and 14 bases from J, the gap between germline ends came to 18 bases. CDR3 length: 14 amino acids. Germline CDR1 is SGHDT and CDR2 is YYEEEE. The CDR3 coding sequence is TGTGCCAGCAGCTCGCCGGGGGTGGGTAAGACCCTCCACTTT. Translating it yields CASSSPGVGKTLHF.

CDR3 nucleotides: TGTGCCATCGGGGGGGCTAGCGGGAGAAATGAGCAGTTCTTC. Protein sequence: CAIGGASGRNEQFF. This chain links TRBV24-1 with TRBJ2-1, with 10 positions matching TRBD2. After removal of 11 bases from V and 7 bases from J, the junction contained 10 bases not matched to a gene. CDR3 length equals 14 residues. Germline values: CDR1 KGHDR, CDR2 SFDVKD.

The J gene is TRBJ1-5, the V gene TRBV7-5; TRBD1 was called by the table and not checked on the DNA. TRBV7-5 has pseudogene status. The CDR3 contains 14 residues. CDR3 region: CARSLTVHNQPQHF. The CDR3, as DNA: TGTGCCAGAAGCCTGACAGTTCACAATCAGCCCCAGCATTTT.

CDR3 loop: CASSPRVPPEAFF. The CDR3 nucleotides are TGTGCCAGCAGCCCCCGCGTTCCGCCTGAAGCTTTCTTT. The rearrangement uses TRBV3-1 (or the pseudogene TRBV3-2) and TRBJ1-1, with D unresolved. Germline V gene sequence: CDR1 LGHDT, CDR2 YNNKEL (reference sequence). The germline V and J ends were trimmed by 4 bases and 6 bases, with 12 bases remaining between them. CDR3 length: 13 amino acids.

This clone was found once. CDR3: CATSNDRVFNEQYF. The CDR3 DNA reads TGTGCCACCAGCAACGACAGGGTTTTTAACGAGCAGTACTTC. The genes are TRBV15 and TRBJ2-7, with 7 bases identical to TRBD1. The CDR3 length is 14 residues. The V and J ends lost 4 bases and 5 bases, in that order; junction bases with no gene match: 8. Germline values: CDR1 LNHNV, CDR2 YYDKDF (reference sequence).

The genes are TRBV28 and TRBJ2-3; D unresolved. Germline CDR1 and CDR2: MDHEN and SYDVKM. Trimming shortened V by 8 bases and J by 0 bases, and 6 bases separated the two germline ends. The CDR3 has 12 amino acids. The DNA of the CDR3 is TGTGCCAGCCGAGCGAGCACAGATACGCAGTATTTT. This sequence encodes CASRASTDTQYF.

The rearrangement joins TRBV19 to TRBJ1-5; possible D gene TRBD1, 6 bases. Germline-derived CDR1 and CDR2 are LNHDA and SQIVND (reference sequence). The CDR3 sequence is 17 residues long. V gave up 5 bases and J gave up 4 bases, with 21 bases separating them. This chain's CDR3 is CASSPYKQGVRNQPQHF. The CDR3 DNA reads as TGTGCCAGTAGTCCCTACAAACAGGGAGTCCGTAATCAGCCCCAGCATTTT.

This clone showed up just a few times. This chain uses TRBV7-9 with TRBJ2-7, with D unclear. CDR1 SEHNR and CDR2 FQNEAQ come from the germline V gene (reference sequence). The length of the CDR3 is 13 residues. The V end lost 5 bases, the J end lost 4 bases, and 12 bases lay between the germline ends. The CDR3 DNA is TGTGCCAGCAGCCATCAGGATGGGTACGAGCAGTACTTC. It specifies CASSHQDGYEQYF. Looking up the rest from reference TRBV7-9 and TRBJ2-7 gives the full variable domain: DTGVSQNPRHKITKRGQNVTFRCDPISEHNRLYWYRQTLGQGPEFLTYFQNEAQLEKSRLLSDRFSAERPKGSFSTLEIQRTEQGDSAMYLCASSHQDGYEQYFGPGTRLTVT.

The chain links TRBV6-5 to TRBJ1-2; no firm D call. V was trimmed by 0 bases and J by 10 bases, leaving 18 bases between them. Germline CDR1 reads MNHEY; CDR2 reads SVGAGI. There are 15 residues in the CDR3. This CDR3 is CASSYSDSPREVYTF. CDR3 DNA sequence: TGTGCCAGCAGTTACTCTGATTCGCCCCGGGAGGTCTACACCTTC.

V usage is TRBV19 and J usage is TRBJ1-1; possible D gene TRBD1, 5 bases. The CDR3 sequence is 14 residues long. Trimming cost V 4 bases and J 0 bases, with 9 bases left between them. The germline CDR1 and CDR2 sequences are LNHDA and SQIVND (reference sequence). This chain's CDR3 is CASSTGKMNTEAFF. The CDR3 coding sequence is TGTGCCAGTAGTACAGGGAAAATGAACACTGAAGCTTTCTTT.

V is TRBV7-2 and J is TRBJ2-7, with D unresolved. Per the germline V gene, CDR1 is SGHTA and CDR2 is FQGNSA. The CDR3 runs to 11 residues. The germline V and J ends were trimmed by 5 bases and 3 bases, with 5 bases remaining between them. The CDR3 region is CASSVFYEQYF. Written as DNA, the CDR3 is TGTGCCAGCAGCGTATTCTACGAGCAGTACTTC.

The CDR3 is CASSLTTYEQYF. CDR3 in DNA: TGCGCCAGCAGCTTGACCACATACGAGCAGTACTTC. The chain is built from TRBV5-1 and TRBJ2-7, with unresolved D. V dropped 1 base and J dropped 4 bases, with 6 bases sitting between them. Germline V gene data show CDR1 as SGHRS and CDR2 as YFSETQ. The CDR3 consists of 12 residues.

This chain links TRBV30 with TRBJ2-3; 7 nucleotides line up with TRBD2. J gave up 4 bases and V 1 base, and 8 bases lay outside the gene matches. CDR1 is GTSNPN and CDR2 is SVGIG in the germline V gene (reference sequence). The length of the CDR3 is 15 residues. The DNA for the CDR3 is TGTGCCTGGAGTGCCCCTTGGGGGAGGGCAGATACGCAGTATTTT. It encodes CAWSAPWGRADTQYF.

V is TRBV19 and J is TRBJ1-5; unclear D gene. V shed 7 bases and J shed 6 bases, with 13 bases lying between them. CDR1 is LNHDA and CDR2 is SQIVND in the germline V gene (reference sequence). CDR3 length: 13 residues. CDR3: CASNRIEGQPQHF. CDR3 nucleotides: TGTGCCAGTAACCGAATAGAGGGTCAGCCCCAGCATTTT.

The V and J genes are TRBV5-1 and TRBJ2-3, with D tentatively TRBD2 (5 bases). Germline V gene lookup returns CDR1 SGHRS and CDR2 YFSETQ. The V end was cut by 1 base, the J end by 4 bases, with 16 bases between. The CDR3 consists of 16 residues. CDR3 nucleotide sequence: TGCGCCAGCAGCTTGCAACGGGGTTTGGCCCCAGATACGCAGTATTTT. The encoded protein is CASSLQRGLAPDTQYF.

The chain carries TRBV2 and TRBJ1-5; 9 bases agree with TRBD1. CDR3 length: 13 amino acids. V gave up 10 bases and J gave up 5 bases; unmatched junction bases: 6. Germline V gene sequence: CDR1 SNHLY, CDR2 FYNNEI. The CDR3, as DNA: TGTGCCACCTCCCGGGACAGGGATCAGCCCCAGCATTTT. Translating it yields CATSRDRDQPQHF.

V is TRBV4-2 and J is TRBJ2-1, with no clear D. Looked up from germline, CDR1 is LGHNA and CDR2 is YNFKEQ. This CDR3 comprises 13 residues. V lost 3 bases to trimming and J lost 7 bases, with 10 bases between them. For the CDR3, the DNA is TGTGCCAGCAGCCAGGGCCTTGATAATGAGCAGTTCTTC. Amino acid sequence: CASSQGLDNEQFF.

This clone was recorded once. This sequence joins TRBV6-2 or TRBV6-3 and TRBJ1-5, with a weak D call TRBD1 (6 bases). The V end was cut by 5 bases, the J end by 7 bases, with 6 bases between. This CDR3 spans 11 amino acids. CDR1 MNHEY and CDR2 SVGEGT come from the germline V gene. The CDR3 protein is CASSQGQPQHF. DNA of the CDR3: TGTGCCAGCAGTCAGGGGCAGCCCCAGCATTTT.

The rearrangement links TRBV7-6 to TRBJ1-1; maybe TRBD1 (5 bases). Germline lookup yields CDR1 SGHVS and CDR2 FNYEAQ. CDR3 length equals 16 residues. V gave up 5 bases and J gave up 1 base, with 17 bases separating them. The CDR3 coding sequence is TGTGCCAGCAGCCCCCGTTCCGGACAAGGGAACACTGAAGCTTTCTTT. Translation: CASSPRSGQGNTEAFF.

The CDR3 loop reads CASSEGQNYGYTF. CDR3 nucleotide sequence: TGTGCCAGCAGCGAGGGACAGAACTATGGCTACACCTTC. The chain employs TRBV7-8 and TRBJ1-2; 7 bases fit TRBD1. This CDR3 has 13 residues. V lost 5 bases to trimming and J lost 2 bases; unmatched junction nucleotides: 2. Germline V gene sequence: CDR1 SGHVS, CDR2 FQNEAQ.

The chain has TRBV10-3 and TRBJ2-1; TRBD1 matches at 7 bases. Germline V gene data show CDR1 as ENHRY and CDR2 as SYGVKD. The CDR3 length is 13 residues. J lost 6 bases, V lost 3 bases, and 2 bases had no gene match. The CDR3 protein is CAISDSGGNEQFF. CDR3 bases: TGTGCCATCAGTGATTCAGGGGGCAATGAGCAGTTCTTC.

The chain employs TRBV18 and TRBJ1-5; D is possibly TRBD1 (6 bases). The ends were cut back, 6 bases at V and 7 bases at J, with 19 bases in the middle. The CDR3 extends over 15 amino acids. CDR1 KGHSH and CDR2 LQKENI come from the germline V gene. CDR3: CASSAPGGAGQPQHF. Written as DNA, the CDR3 is TGTGCCAGCTCCGCACCGGGGGGGGCGGGCCAGCCCCAGCATTTT. The full variable domain, completed using reference TRBV18 and TRBJ1-5, is NAGVMQNPRHLVRRRGQEARLRCSPMKGHSHVYWYRQLPEEGLKFMVYLQKENIIDESGMPKERFSAEFPKEGPSILRIQQVVRGDSAAYFCASSAPGGAGQPQHFGDGTRLSIL.

The gene calls are TRBV30 and TRBJ1-2; 9 bases are a match to TRBD1. After removal of 5 bases from V and 2 bases from J, the junction contained 3 bases not matched to a gene. CDR1 is GTSNPN and CDR2 is SVGIG in the germline V gene (reference sequence). The CDR3 consists of 13 residues. CDR3 bases: TGTGCCTGGCGACAGGGGGGAAACTATGGCTACACCTTC. This encodes CAWRQGGNYGYTF.

The gene calls are TRBV14 and TRBJ1-1; D call uncertain. In germline, CDR1 is SGHDN, CDR2 FVKESK. The CDR3 spans 13 residues. The V and J ends lost 5 bases and 3 bases respectively, with 10 bases between them. Here the CDR3 DNA reads TGTGCCAGCAGCTATTCCACGGACACTGAAGCTTTCTTT. It yields the protein CASSYSTDTEAFF.

CDR3 in DNA: TGTGCCAGCAGCCCGGGGGGCAGGACTAACTATGGCTACACCTTC. This encodes CASSPGGRTNYGYTF. The gene calls are TRBV11-2 and TRBJ1-2; possible D gene TRBD1, 6 bases. Trimming stripped 5 bases from V and 0 bases from J, with 13 bases between. The CDR3 loop spans 15 amino acids. Germline loops: CDR1 SGHAT, CDR2 FQNNGV.

This chain connects TRBV5-1 to TRBJ2-7; 9 bases map to TRBD2. The length of the CDR3 is 19 residues. Germline loops: CDR1 SGHRS, CDR2 YFSETQ. After removal of 0 bases from V and 1 base from J, the junction contained 14 bases not matched to a gene. CDR3 amino acids: CASSLAASGTLQTSYEQYF. In DNA, the CDR3 is TGCGCCAGCAGCTTGGCGGCTAGCGGGACCCTTCAGACGTCCTACGAGCAGTACTTC.

This clone was detected a few times. The V call is TRBV19, the J call TRBJ1-5, with TRBD1 matching over 7 bases. CDR1 and CDR2 (germline): LNHDA, SQIVND (reference sequence). V shed 0 bases, J shed 0 bases, and the junction held 5 bases outside the gene matches. This CDR3 has 17 amino acids. The CDR3 is CASSIDGQVYSNQPQHF. For the CDR3, the DNA is TGTGCCAGTAGTATAGACGGACAGGTTTATAGCAATCAGCCCCAGCATTTT. Filled out from reference TRBV19 and TRBJ1-5, the complete variable domain reads DGGITQSPKYLFRKEGQNVTLSCEQNLNHDAMYWYRQDPGQGLRLIYYSQIVNDFQKGDIAEGYSVSREKKESFPLTVTSAQKNPTAFYLCASSIDGQVYSNQPQHFGDGTRLSIL.

CDR3 residues: CASSFRGQASNQPQHF. In DNA form, the CDR3 reads TGTGCCAGCAGCTTTCGGGGACAGGCTAGCAATCAGCCCCAGCATTTT. The gene calls are TRBV7-4 and TRBJ1-5; 8 positions match TRBD1. This CDR3 comprises 16 residues. With V trimmed by 3 bases and J by 0 bases, 4 bases remained unmatched. CDR1 is SGHVT, CDR2 SQSDAQ, per germline.

The chain links TRBV6-4 to TRBJ2-2, with D maybe TRBD1 (5 bases). Germline V lookup: CDR1 MRHNA, CDR2 SNTAGT. Trimming removed 7 bases at V and 5 bases at J, with 14 bases between. The CDR3 has 14 amino acids. CDR3 nucleotides: TGTGCCAGCACCGTTGAACCAGGGACCGGGGAGCTGTTTTTT. This codes for CASTVEPGTGELFF.